The next 26 T cell receptor beta chains were all read from a single sample in a study of PD-L1 blockade in urothelial cancer. Profiled with immunoSEQ multiplex PCR; TCRdb holds only in-frame clones, not every one. The table lists under 90,000 clones, 90% of them singletons, with 7.5% to 10% in the top ten. The sample consisted of PBMCs, taken around atezolizumab (anti-PD-L1) treatment. These receptors all stem from a man between 60 and 75 years old with urothelial cancer.

The rearrangement uses TRBV9 and TRBJ2-3, with TRBD2 as a possible D gene (5 bases). V was pared by 0 bases and J by 1 base, with 12 bases between. This CDR3 region has 16 residues. Germline V lookup: CDR1 SGDLS, CDR2 YYNGEE. The CDR3, as DNA: TGTGCCAGCAGCGTAGTCAGGAAGGGAGGCACAGATACGCAGTATTTT. This encodes CASSVVRKGGTDTQYF.

J is TRBJ1-3 and V is TRBV7-9, with no clear D. The CDR3 sequence is 15 residues long. In germline, CDR1 is SEHNR, CDR2 FQNEAQ (reference sequence). Trimming took off 3 bases at V and 1 base at J, with 10 bases between the two ends. DNA for the CDR3: TGTGCCAGCAGCTTTGACTGGACTTCTGGAAACACCATATATTTT. Translating it yields CASSFDWTSGNTIYF.

V gene TRBV4-3 combines with J gene TRBJ1-4; D unclear. Germline V gene lookup returns CDR1 LGHNA and CDR2 YSLEER. The V gene lost 8 bases and the J gene lost 0 bases, with 10 bases spanning the gap. The length of the CDR3 is 14 residues. In DNA form, the CDR3 reads TGCGCCAGCCGCCTCTCTGCAACTAATGAAAAACTGTTTTTT. This sequence encodes CASRLSATNEKLFF.

The chain recombines TRBV5-8 with TRBJ2-6; TRBD1 is a possible D gene (6 bases). Germline V gene lookup returns CDR1 SGHTS and CDR2 YDEGEE. V was shortened by 4 bases and J by 1 base, with 18 bases between the two germline ends. This CDR3 contains 18 residues. In nucleotides, the CDR3 is TGTGCCAGCAGCCTTAATGCAGGGGCCTCGTCTGGGGCCAACGTCCTGACTTTC. This translates into CASSLNAGASSGANVLTF. The entire variable domain, with the rest obtained from reference TRBV5-8 and TRBJ2-6, is as follows: EAGVTQSPTHLIKTRGQQATLRCSPISGHTSVYWYQQALGLGLQFLLWYDEGEERNRGNFPPRFSGRQFPNYSSELNVNALELEDSALYLCASSLNAGASSGANVLTFGAGSRLTVL.

The chain recombines TRBV7-2 with TRBJ1-1; D is possibly TRBD1 (6 bases). V lost 2 bases, J lost 10 bases, and 11 bases lay in between. From germline, CDR1 is SGHTA and CDR2 FQGNSA. The CDR3 has 12 residues. CDR3 nucleotides: TGTGCCAGCAGCTTACCGGGACATGGAGCTTTCTTT. Protein product: CASSLPGHGAFF.

The chain joins TRBV4-2 to TRBJ2-1, with 7 nucleotides matching TRBD1. Trimming at V came to 6 bases and at J to 7 bases, leaving 12 bases not matched to a gene. Germline V gives CDR1 LGHNA, CDR2 YNFKEQ. CDR3 length: 15 residues. The CDR3 DNA sequence: TGTGCCAGCAGTCTCTACAGGGGAGTCGATAATGAGCAGTTCTTC. Its protein is CASSLYRGVDNEQFF.

The CDR3 DNA sequence: TGTGCCAGCAGCTACGGAGGGGGGGGCACTGAAGCTTTCTTT. Translated, it gives CASSYGGGGTEAFF. The J gene is TRBJ1-1, the V gene TRBV11-1; TRBD1 is a possible D gene (6 bases). Trimming stripped 4 bases from V and 4 bases from J, with 13 bases between. The CDR3 extends over 14 amino acids. The V gene's germline CDR1 is SGHAT and CDR2 FQDESV (reference sequence).

The rearrangement joins TRBV5-1 to TRBJ2-1; D gene ambiguous. Per germline, CDR1 SGHRS and CDR2 YFSETQ. Trimming removed 2 bases from V and 0 bases from J, with 12 bases in between. This CDR3 is 16 amino acids long. The CDR3 sequence is CASSFQALSSYNEQFF. The CDR3 nucleotides read TGCGCCAGCAGCTTCCAGGCCCTTAGCTCCTACAATGAGCAGTTCTTC.

CDR3 in DNA: TGTGCCAGTAGTAGGTCCAGCGTCGCCGAGCAGTACTTC. Translating gives CASSRSSVAEQYF. This chain connects TRBV19 to TRBJ2-7; D is undetermined. V was pared by 4 bases and J by 6 bases, with 13 bases between. Germline CDR1 and CDR2: LNHDA and SQIVND (reference sequence). The CDR3 sequence is 13 residues long.

The chain joins TRBV5-1 to TRBJ2-3; TRBD2 matches at 16 bases. J lost 2 bases, V lost 4 bases, and 10 bases had no gene match. The CDR3 contains 19 residues. Germline lookup yields CDR1 SGHRS and CDR2 YFSETQ. The CDR3 is CASSLIPGLAGGDTDTQYF. DNA for the CDR3: TGCGCCAGCAGCCTGATTCCGGGACTAGCGGGGGGGGACACAGATACGCAGTATTTT.

The V call is TRBV7-2, the J call TRBJ2-3; the match to TRBD2 covers 9 bases. The CDR3 is made up of 19 amino acids. Germline lookup yields CDR1 SGHTA and CDR2 FQGNSA. Trimming cost V 2 bases and J 0 bases; bases outside gene matches: 12. CDR3 DNA: TGTGCCAGCAGCTTAAGGCGCGGGGGGGCGAAAAGGAGCACAGATACGCAGTATTTT. This translates into CASSLRRGGAKRSTDTQYF.

V is TRBV4-3 and J is TRBJ1-4; 7 nucleotides line up with TRBD1. This CDR3 region has 16 residues. Germline loops: CDR1 LGHNA, CDR2 YSLEER. With V trimmed by 0 bases and J by 8 bases, 9 bases remained unmatched. The CDR3 is CASSQDPGQVGEKLFF. For the CDR3, the DNA is TGCGCCAGCAGCCAAGACCCTGGACAGGTGGGGGAAAAACTGTTTTTT.

The genes are TRBV5-1 and TRBJ1-2; 8 bases fit TRBD1. Germline V gives CDR1 SGHRS, CDR2 YFSETQ. Germline trimming cut 0 bases from V and 7 bases from J; bases unmatched to any gene: 8. The CDR3 covers 15 residues. As DNA, the CDR3 is TGCGCCAGCAGCTTGGGCTTACAGGGGGAAGGTGGCTACACCTTC. Amino acid sequence: CASSLGLQGEGGYTF.

Only a few counts were recorded for this clone. The same CDR3 also results from other DNA sequences found in this sample. The chain employs TRBV15 and TRBJ1-1; no reliable D call. Trimming stripped 1 base from V and 3 bases from J, with 6 bases between. This CDR3 has 13 residues. Germline V lookup: CDR1 LNHNV, CDR2 YYDKDF (reference sequence). The CDR3 sequence: CATSRGGDTEAFF. As DNA, the CDR3 is TGTGCCACCAGCAGAGGAGGAGACACTGAAGCTTTCTTT.

This rearrangement joins TRBV7-2 to TRBJ2-7; 10 bases match TRBD1. Per the germline V gene, CDR1 is SGHTA and CDR2 is FQGNSA. The J segment lost 0 bases and the V segment lost 5 bases, leaving 1 base of the junction unmatched. This CDR3 comprises 14 residues. DNA of the CDR3: TGTGCCAGCAGCGGACAGGGGGGCTCCTACGAGCAGTACTTC. It codes for CASSGQGGSYEQYF.

This chain links TRBV2 with TRBJ2-5; 9 nucleotides line up with TRBD2. Germline-derived CDR1 and CDR2 are SNHLY and FYNNEI. The trim removed 3 bases at V and 2 bases at J, leaving 4 bases unmatched. This CDR3 contains 15 residues. In DNA, the CDR3 is TGTGCCAGCAGTGACGCGGGGGGGCTACAAGAGACCCAGTACTTC. Translated: CASSDAGGLQETQYF.

This chain uses TRBV11-3 with TRBJ2-6; D unresolved. V lost 1 base, J lost 4 bases, and 14 bases lay in between. Germline-derived CDR1 and CDR2 are SGHNT and YENEEA. The CDR3 extends over 17 amino acids. The CDR3 region is CASSLAFSLAGANVLTF. The CDR3 nucleotides read TGTGCCAGCAGCTTAGCGTTTTCACTTGCAGGGGCCAACGTCCTGACTTTC.

V usage is TRBV6-5 and J usage is TRBJ2-7, with a possible D match to TRBD1 (6 bases). V lost 6 bases, J lost 5 bases, and 17 bases lay in between. This CDR3 spans 14 amino acids. Germline CDR1 MNHEY, CDR2 SVGAGI. The CDR3 DNA follows: TGTGCCAGCAGACTACAGGGTATTAACAACGAGCAGTACTTC. It yields the protein CASRLQGINNEQYF.

This clone was observed a single time. V gene TRBV30 combines with J gene TRBJ2-7, with TRBD1 matching 7 bases. The CDR3 totals 12 residues. Trimming cost V 8 bases and J 3 bases; bases outside gene matches: 7. CDR1 is GTSNPN and CDR2 is SVGIG in the germline V gene (reference sequence). CDR3 bases: TGTGCCAAAGATGGACAGGACTACGAGCAGTACTTC. Its translation: CAKDGQDYEQYF.

The chain is built from TRBV11-2 and TRBJ1-2; TRBD1 aligns across 7 bases. This CDR3 has 15 amino acids. Germline CDR1 is SGHAT and CDR2 is FQNNGV. V lost 6 bases and J lost 1; bases outside the gene matches: 8. Written as DNA, the CDR3 is TGTGCCAGCAGGGGACAGAGTGAGGTTAACTATGGCTACACCTTC. Protein sequence: CASRGQSEVNYGYTF.

The chain joins TRBV7-9 to TRBJ2-3, with TRBD2 identical over 8 bases. Germline V gene sequence: CDR1 SEHNR, CDR2 FQNEAQ (reference sequence). The CDR3 covers 16 residues. After removal of 5 bases from V and 1 base from J, the junction contained 8 bases not matched to a gene. The CDR3 loop reads CASSLSAGVRTDTQYF. CDR3 in DNA: TGTGCCAGCAGCCTCTCAGCGGGAGTCCGCACAGATACGCAGTATTTT.

The chain couples TRBV28 to TRBJ2-6; D gene unclear. Trimming removed 5 bases from V and 0 bases from J, with 8 bases in between. CDR3 length: 15 residues. Looked up from germline, CDR1 is MDHEN and CDR2 is SYDVKM. Written as DNA, the CDR3 is TGTGCCAGCAGTCCCCCGAGCTCTGGGGCCAACGTCCTGACTTTC. Protein sequence: CASSPPSSGANVLTF. Combining the CDR3 with reference TRBV28 and TRBJ2-6 gives the whole variable domain DVKVTQSSRYLVKRTGEKVFLECVQDMDHENMFWYRQDPGLGLRLIYFSYDVKMKEKGDIPEGYSVSREKKERFSLILESASTNQTSMYLCASSPPSSGANVLTFGAGSRLTVL.

The sample holds one count of this clone. The chain combines TRBV6-5 with TRBJ2-1, with TRBD2 matching 12 bases. CDR1 and CDR2 (germline): MNHEY, SVGAGI. J was trimmed by 4 bases and V by 6 bases; bases with no gene match: 4. The CDR3 runs 15 residues. The CDR3 sequence: CASRTGTSGYNEQFF. Here the CDR3 DNA reads TGTGCCAGCAGGACAGGGACTAGCGGGTACAATGAGCAGTTCTTC.

CDR3 nucleotide sequence: TGTGCCAGCAGTCCCCGGGACAGGGGCACAGATACGCAGTATTTT. Its translation is CASSPRDRGTDTQYF. The rearrangement joins TRBV6-5 to TRBJ2-3, with 9 positions matching TRBD1. V trimming: 5 bases; J trimming: 1 base; junction bases outside the gene matches: 4. The CDR3 is made up of 15 amino acids. Germline CDR1 reads MNHEY; CDR2 reads SVGAGI.

The genes are TRBV7-2 and TRBJ1-1, with a possible D match to TRBD1 (5 bases). This CDR3 is 14 amino acids long. V lost 4 bases, J lost 1 base, and 10 bases lay in between. CDR1 is SGHTA, CDR2 FQGNSA, per germline. CDR3 nucleotides: TGTGCCAGCAGCTGGAGCAGGGAGAACACTGAAGCTTTCTTT. This encodes CASSWSRENTEAFF.

The CDR3 loop is CSGESSANTEAFF. The CDR3 DNA reads TGCAGCGGCGAGTCCAGCGCGAACACTGAAGCTTTCTTT. The rearrangement uses TRBV29-1 and TRBJ1-1, with D unclear. This CDR3 is 13 amino acids long. CDR1 is SQVTM, CDR2 ANQGSEA, per germline. V gave up 7 bases and J gave up 1 base, with 13 bases separating them.